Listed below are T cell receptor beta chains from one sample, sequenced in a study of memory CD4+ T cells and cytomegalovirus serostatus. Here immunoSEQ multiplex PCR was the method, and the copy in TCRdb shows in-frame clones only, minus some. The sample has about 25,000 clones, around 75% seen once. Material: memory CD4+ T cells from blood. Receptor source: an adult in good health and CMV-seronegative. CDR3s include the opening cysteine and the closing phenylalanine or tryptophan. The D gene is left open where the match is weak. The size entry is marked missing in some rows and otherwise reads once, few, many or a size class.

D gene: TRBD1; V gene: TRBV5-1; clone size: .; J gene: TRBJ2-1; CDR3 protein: CASSLLGQQSAEQFF; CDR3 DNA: TGCGCCAGCAGCCTGCTGGGACAGCAATCGGCTGAGCAGTTCTTC
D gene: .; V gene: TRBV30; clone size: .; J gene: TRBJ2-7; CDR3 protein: CAWSVGRGGSYEQYF; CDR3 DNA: TGTGCCTGGAGTGTAGGCAGGGGGGGATCCTACGAGCAGTACTTC
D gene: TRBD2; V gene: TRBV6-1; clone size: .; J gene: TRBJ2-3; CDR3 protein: CASSESRLSGGAFSDTQYF; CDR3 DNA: TGTGCCAGCAGTGAGAGCCGACTAAGCGGGGGGGCTTTTTCAGATACGCAGTATTTT
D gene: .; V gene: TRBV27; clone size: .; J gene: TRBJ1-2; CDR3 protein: CASSSLPQAVSYGYTF; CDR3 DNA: TGTGCCAGCAGTTCCCTACCTCAGGCGGTCAGCTATGGCTACACCTTC
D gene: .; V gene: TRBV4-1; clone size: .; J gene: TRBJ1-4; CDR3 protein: CASSPRDGVREKLFF; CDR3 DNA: TGCGCCAGCAGCCCTAGGGATGGGGTTCGTGAAAAACTGTTTTTT
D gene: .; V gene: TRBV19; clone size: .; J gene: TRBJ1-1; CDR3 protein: CASSISRNTEAFF; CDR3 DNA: TGTGCCAGTAGTATATCCCGGAACACTGAAGCTTTCTTT
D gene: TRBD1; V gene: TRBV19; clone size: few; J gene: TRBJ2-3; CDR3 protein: CASSMNRGRKTDTQYF; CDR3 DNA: TGTGCCAGTAGTATGAACAGGGGGCGAAAGACAGATACGCAGTATTTT
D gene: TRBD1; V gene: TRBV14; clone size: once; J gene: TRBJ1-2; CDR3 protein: CASRAGTDSGYTF; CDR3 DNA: TGTGCCAGCAGGGCGGGGACAGACTCTGGCTACACCTTC
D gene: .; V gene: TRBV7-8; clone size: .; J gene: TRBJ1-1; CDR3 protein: CASSFTGRGTEAFF; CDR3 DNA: TGTGCCAGCAGCTTCACAGGGAGGGGGACTGAAGCTTTCTTT
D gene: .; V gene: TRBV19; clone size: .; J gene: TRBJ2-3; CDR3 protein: CASSLGASTDTQYF; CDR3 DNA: TGTGCCAGTAGTTTAGGGGCTAGCACAGATACGCAGTATTTT
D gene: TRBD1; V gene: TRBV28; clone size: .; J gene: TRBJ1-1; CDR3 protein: CASRGQLTEAFF; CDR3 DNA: TGTGCCAGCAGGGGACAGTTAACTGAAGCTTTCTTT
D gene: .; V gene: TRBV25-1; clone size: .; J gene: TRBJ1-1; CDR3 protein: CASRQRGYLNTEAFF; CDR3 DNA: TGTGCCAGCCGCCAACGAGGGTATCTGAACACTGAAGCTTTCTTT
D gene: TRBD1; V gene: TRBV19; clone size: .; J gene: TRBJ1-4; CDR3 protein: CASGADRGTTNEKLFF; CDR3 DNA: TGTGCCAGTGGCGCCGACAGGGGGACAACTAATGAAAAACTGTTTTTT
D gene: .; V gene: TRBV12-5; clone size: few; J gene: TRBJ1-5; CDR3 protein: CASGLGRVEGNQPQHF; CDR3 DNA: TGTGCTAGTGGTTTGGGTAGGGTTGAAGGCAATCAGCCCCAGCATTTT
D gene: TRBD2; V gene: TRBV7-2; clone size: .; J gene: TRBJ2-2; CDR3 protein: CASSLDLLAGGWKLFF; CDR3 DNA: TGTGCCAGCAGCTTAGACCTACTAGCGGGGGGGTGGAAGCTGTTTTTT
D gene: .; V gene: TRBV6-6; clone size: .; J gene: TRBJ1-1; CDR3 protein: CASSYEAGTEAFF; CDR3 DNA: TGTGCCAGCAGTTATGAAGCGGGCACTGAAGCTTTCTTT
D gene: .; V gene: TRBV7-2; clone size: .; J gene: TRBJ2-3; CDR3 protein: CASSLGRGDTQYF; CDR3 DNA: TGTGCCAGCAGCTTAGGTCGGGGAGATACGCAGTATTTT
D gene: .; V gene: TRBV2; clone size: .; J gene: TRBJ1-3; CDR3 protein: CASSPYRGGSGNTIYF; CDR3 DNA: TGTGCCAGCAGTCCATATCGGGGGGGCTCTGGAAACACCATATATTTT
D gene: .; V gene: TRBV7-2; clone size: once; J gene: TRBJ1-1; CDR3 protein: CASSLTRHGNTEAFF; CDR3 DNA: TGTGCCAGCAGCTTAACCCGACATGGAAACACTGAAGCTTTCTTT
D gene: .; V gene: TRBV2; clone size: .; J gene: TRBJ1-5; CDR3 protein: CASSKNHPAGNQPQHF; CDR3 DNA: TGTGCCAGCAGTAAAAACCATCCAGCGGGCAATCAGCCCCAGCATTTT
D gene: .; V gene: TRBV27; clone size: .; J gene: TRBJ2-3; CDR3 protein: CASSYLSGTDKAQYF; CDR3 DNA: TGTGCCAGCAGTTACCTCTCCGGGACGGACAAGGCGCAGTATTTT
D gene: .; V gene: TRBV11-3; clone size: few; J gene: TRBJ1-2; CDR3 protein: CASSDSTIGRYGYTF; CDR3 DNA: TGTGCCAGCAGCGATAGTACCATCGGCCGATATGGCTACACCTTC
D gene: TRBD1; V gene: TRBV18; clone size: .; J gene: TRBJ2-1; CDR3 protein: CASSPSGTGDSYNEQFF; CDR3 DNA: TGTGCCAGCTCACCCTCTGGGACAGGGGACTCCTACAATGAGCAGTTCTTC
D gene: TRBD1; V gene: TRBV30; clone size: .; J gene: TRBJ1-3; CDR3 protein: CAWSRGETGNTIYF; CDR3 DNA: TGTGCCTGGAGCAGGGGGGAAACTGGAAACACCATATATTTT
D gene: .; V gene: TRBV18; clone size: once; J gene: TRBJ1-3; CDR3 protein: CASSPSGFSGNTIYF; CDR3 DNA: TGTGCCAGCTCACCCTCGGGGTTCTCTGGAAACACCATATATTTT
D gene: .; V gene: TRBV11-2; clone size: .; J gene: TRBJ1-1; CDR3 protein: CASSLAVNTEAFF; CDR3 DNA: TGTGCCAGCAGCTTAGCGGTGAACACTGAAGCTTTCTTT
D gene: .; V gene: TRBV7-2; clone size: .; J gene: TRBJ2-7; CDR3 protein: CASSLKEFGIIFSYEQYF; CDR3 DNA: TGTGCCAGCAGCTTAAAAGAGTTTGGAATAATTTTCTCCTACGAGCAGTACTTC
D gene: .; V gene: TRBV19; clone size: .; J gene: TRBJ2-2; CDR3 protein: CASRTAGELFF; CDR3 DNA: TGTGCCAGTAGAACAGCCGGGGAGCTGTTTTTT